This T cell receptor beta chain was obtained from a study of blood T cell repertoires in COVID-19. Looking at the study overall: Both acute and convalescent COVID-19 samples were obtained from the United States, Italy and Spain. T cells, B-cell-depleted T cells, or PBMCs provided the cDNA or gDNA that served as material.

Germline loops: CDR1 LNHNV, CDR2 YYDKDF (reference sequence). V was cut by 0 bases and J by 6 bases, with 12 bases left in between. The CDR3 covers 14 residues. This clone appeared a few times. TCRdb's table, derived via immunoSEQ multiplex PCR, lists solely in-frame clones and lacks some. Among some 120,000 clones listed, roughly 80% were seen once. The chain is built from TRBV15 and TRBJ2-7; no clear D. This TCR was recovered from a woman aged 25 to 39 who had recovered from COVID-19. The material sequenced was peripheral blood. CDR3 nucleotides: TGTGCCACCAGCAGAGACGGCCAACGAGGCGAGCAGTACTTC. This translates into CATSRDGQRGEQYF.